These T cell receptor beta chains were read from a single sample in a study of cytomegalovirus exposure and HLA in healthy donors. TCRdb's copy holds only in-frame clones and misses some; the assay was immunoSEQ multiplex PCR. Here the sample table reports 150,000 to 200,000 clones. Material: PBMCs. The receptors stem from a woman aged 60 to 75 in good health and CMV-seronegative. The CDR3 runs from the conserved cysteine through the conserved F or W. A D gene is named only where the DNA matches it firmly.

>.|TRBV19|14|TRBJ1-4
CASSFSPSGEKLFF
TGTGCCAGTAGTTTCTCCCCCTCGGGTGAAAAACTGTTTTTT
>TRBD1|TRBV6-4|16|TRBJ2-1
CASSESLGQGYNEQFF
TGTGCCAGCAGTGAATCCCTCGGACAGGGCTACAATGAGCAGTTCTTC
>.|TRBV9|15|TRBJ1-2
CASSVEPGADYGYTF
TGTGCCAGCAGCGTAGAACCAGGGGCTGACTATGGCTACACCTTC
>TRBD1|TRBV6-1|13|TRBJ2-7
CASSGQYSYEQYF
TGTGCCAGCTCGGGACAGTACTCCTACGAGCAGTACTTC
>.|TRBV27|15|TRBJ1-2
CASSGTNGGDYGYTF
TGTGCCAGCAGCGGAACCAACGGGGGTGACTATGGCTACACCTTC
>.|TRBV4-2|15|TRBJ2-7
CASSRVRQAAHEQYF
TGTGCCAGCAGCCGGGTTCGACAGGCCGCCCACGAGCAGTACTTC
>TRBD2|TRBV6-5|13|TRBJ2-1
CASSKLAVHEQFF
TGTGCCAGCAGCAAGCTAGCGGTACATGAGCAGTTCTTC
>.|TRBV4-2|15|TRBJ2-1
CASSLQIATGNEQFF
TGTGCCAGCAGCCTCCAAATTGCGACGGGCAATGAGCAGTTCTTC
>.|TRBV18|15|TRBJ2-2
CASSPQTLRSGELFF
TGTGCCAGCTCACCTCAGACCCTGAGGTCCGGGGAGCTGTTTTTT
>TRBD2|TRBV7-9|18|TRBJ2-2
CASSPGTSGGQTDGELFF
TGTGCCAGCAGCCCTGGGACTAGCGGGGGGCAGACAGACGGGGAGCTGTTTTTT
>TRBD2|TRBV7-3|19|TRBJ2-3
CASSLIGGGGAVGTDTQYF
TGTGCCAGCAGCTTAATCGGCGGCGGGGGGGCCGTCGGGACAGATACGCAGTATTTT
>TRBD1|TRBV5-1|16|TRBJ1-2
CASSLFGQALSYGYTF
TGCGCCAGCAGCCTGTTCGGACAGGCTTTATCCTATGGCTACACCTTC
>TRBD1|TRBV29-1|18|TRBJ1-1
CSVEEIPGQGHRNTEAFF
TGCAGCGTTGAAGAGATACCGGGACAGGGCCATCGGAACACTGAAGCTTTCTTT
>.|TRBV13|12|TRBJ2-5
CASSFLSETQYF
TGTGCCAGCAGCTTTCTCTCAGAGACCCAGTACTTC
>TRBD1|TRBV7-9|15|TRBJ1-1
CASSLAGTVNTEAFF
TGTGCCAGCAGCTTAGCGGGGACAGTGAACACTGAAGCTTTCTTT
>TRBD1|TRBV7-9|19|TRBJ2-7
CASSYRLGVGQGGSGEQYF
TGTGCCAGCAGCTACCGACTAGGCGTGGGACAGGGGGGTTCTGGGGAGCAGTACTTC
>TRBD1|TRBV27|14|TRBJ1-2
CASSSQTGAHGYTF
TGTGCCAGCAGTTCCCAGACAGGGGCTCATGGCTACACCTTC
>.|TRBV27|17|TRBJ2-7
CASSLSHPSGGDYEQYF
TGTGCCAGCAGTTTATCTCACCCTAGTGGCGGGGACTACGAGCAGTACTTC
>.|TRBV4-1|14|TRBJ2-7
CASSQFGTKYEQYF
TGCGCCAGCAGCCAATTTGGGACAAAATACGAGCAGTACTTC
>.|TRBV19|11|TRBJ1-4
CASSPSEKLFF
TGTGCCAGTAGTCCCTCCGAAAAACTGTTTTTT
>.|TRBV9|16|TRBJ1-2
CASSVDGQAGPYGYTF
TGTGCCAGCAGCGTAGATGGCCAGGCGGGCCCCTATGGCTACACCTTC
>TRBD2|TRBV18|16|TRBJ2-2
CASSLGTSPNTGELFF
TGTGCCAGCTCGCTTGGGACTAGCCCGAACACCGGGGAGCTGTTTTTT
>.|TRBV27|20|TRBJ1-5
CASSLYPSDLKNSSNQPQHF
TGTGCCAGCAGTCTCTACCCAAGCGACCTAAAAAATAGTAGCAATCAGCCCCAGCATTTT